Below, 27 T cell receptor beta chains from the same sample are listed, as sequenced in a study of tumor T cells in aggressive B-cell lymphoma. Data came from immunoSEQ multiplex PCR; TCRdb stores just in-frame clones and leaves some out. The sample lists about 10,000 clones, 75% to 85% seen once, with around 4.5% in the top ten. The specimen was tumor tissue. The origin of the receptors is an adult with diffuse large B cell lymphoma.

This chain connects TRBV5-1 to TRBJ2-1, with 8 bases lining up with TRBD2. Germline assignment: CDR1 SGHRS and CDR2 YFSETQ. This CDR3 comprises 15 residues. The V and J ends lost 4 bases and 2 bases, in that order; junction bases with no gene match: 5. The CDR3 spells CASSPGGEAYNEQFF. The DNA for the CDR3 is TGCGCCAGCAGCCCCGGGGGGGAGGCCTACAATGAGCAGTTCTTC.

This rearrangement joins TRBV27 to TRBJ2-7, with 8 bases aligning to TRBD1. Trimming took 7 bases from V and 6 from J; bases not matched to a gene: 8. Germline loops: CDR1 MNHEY, CDR2 SMNVEV (reference sequence). This CDR3 has 13 residues. This CDR3 is CASTGQGISEQYF. Here the CDR3 DNA reads TGTGCCAGCACCGGACAGGGAATAAGCGAGCAGTACTTC.

The chain uses TRBV6-5 and TRBJ2-7; D possibly corresponds to TRBD1 (7 bases). Trimming took 2 bases from V and 6 from J, leaving 14 bases between them. CDR1 is MNHEY and CDR2 is SVGAGI in the germline V gene. The CDR3 is 14 residues long. CDR3 nucleotide sequence: TGTGCCAGCAGTTACAAGCCAGGGGGGATCGAGCAGTACTTC. Residues: CASSYKPGGIEQYF.

V usage is TRBV2 and J usage is TRBJ1-1, with D possibly TRBD1 on 5 matching bases. The V gene lost 8 bases and the J gene lost 3 bases, with 25 bases spanning the gap. Germline CDR1 reads SNHLY; CDR2 reads FYNNEI. The CDR3 extends over 17 amino acids. CDR3 coding DNA: TGTGCCAGCCCCCGGGCCAGGGCCGGTTCGGTTTACACTGAAGCTTTCTTT. This gives the protein CASPRARAGSVYTEAFF.

V is TRBV7-2 and J is TRBJ2-5; D unresolved. Germline CDR1 and CDR2: SGHTA and FQGNSA. Trimming took 6 bases from V and 4 from J, leaving 9 bases between them. The CDR3 spans 12 residues. The CDR3 DNA sequence: TGTGCCAGCAGGCGAGGTGGAGAGACCCAGTACTTC. Its translation is CASRRGGETQYF.

The chain carries TRBV4-3 and TRBJ2-7; 9 bases are a match to TRBD2. Germline loops: CDR1 LGHNA, CDR2 YSLEER. V shed 0 bases, J shed 3 bases, and the junction held 9 bases outside the gene matches. The CDR3 is made up of 17 amino acids. CDR3 loop: CASSQDARLAELYEQYF. In DNA form, the CDR3 reads TGCGCCAGCAGCCAAGACGCGAGACTAGCGGAGCTCTACGAGCAGTACTTC.

The chain recombines TRBV7-2 with TRBJ2-5, with 8 bases aligning to TRBD1. The J call could be wrong; TRBJ2-7 is a better fit for the DNA end. Germline values: CDR1 SGHTA, CDR2 FQGNSA. This CDR3 spans 16 amino acids. CDR3 coding DNA: TGTGCCAGCAGCTTAGCGACAGGGGAGACTTACTACGAGCAGTACTTC. It yields the protein CASSLATGETYYEQYF.

The rearrangement uses TRBV7-8 and TRBJ2-7, with 10 nucleotides matching TRBD2. With 5 bases clipped from V and 0 bases from J, the junction kept 4 bases outside the gene matches. Germline V lookup: CDR1 SGHVS, CDR2 FQNEAQ. This CDR3 region has 15 residues. The CDR3 DNA reads as TGTGCCAGCAGCCCGAGGACTAGCGGCTCCTACGAGCAGTACTTC. Amino acid sequence: CASSPRTSGSYEQYF.

This clone appeared a few times. This rearrangement joins TRBV11-2 to TRBJ2-1; D gene uncertain. Germline-derived CDR1 and CDR2 are SGHAT and FQNNGV. The V end lost 0 bases, the J end lost 0 bases, and 6 bases lay between the germline ends. The CDR3 consists of 15 residues. CDR3 bases: TGTGCCAGCAGCTTAGACCGTAGCTCCTACAATGAGCAGTTCTTC. Translated: CASSLDRSSYNEQFF.

This chain uses TRBV7-2 with TRBJ2-1; the D gene is possibly TRBD2 (5 bases). The ends were cut back, 1 base at V and 7 bases at J, with 11 bases in the middle. The CDR3 is 14 amino acids. CDR1 and CDR2 from the germline V gene are SGHTA and FQGNSA. For the CDR3, the DNA is TGTGCCAGCAGCTTAGAACTAGTCCAGAATGAGCAGTTCTTC. This translates into CASSLELVQNEQFF.

A remark on this clone: Germline and junction disagree at one end, which may indicate a read error. This chain joins TRBV7-9 and TRBJ2-1; 11 positions agree with TRBD2. This CDR3 spans 14 amino acids. Germline CDR1 reads SEHNR; CDR2 reads FQNEAQ (reference sequence). The CDR3 loop reads CASSLAGGYNEQFF. The CDR3 coding sequence is TGTGCCAGCAGCCTAGCGGGAGGTTACAATGAGCAGTTCTTC.

V is TRBV7-2 and J is TRBJ2-3; 8 bases are a match to TRBD2. The CDR3 covers 13 residues. V trimming: 1 base; J trimming: 14 bases; junction bases outside the gene matches: 8. Germline lookup yields CDR1 SGHTA and CDR2 FQGNSA. CDR3 sequence (DNA): TGTGCCAGCAGCTTAGAAACTAGCGGTCTGTGGTATTTT. Protein product: CASSLETSGLWYF. The full variable domain, its missing parts supplied by reference TRBV7-2 and TRBJ2-3, is GAGVSQSPSNKVTEKGKDVELRCDPISGHTALYWYRQSLGQGLEFLIYFQGNSAPDKSGLPSDRFSAERTGGSVSTLTIQRTQQEDSAVYLCASSLETSGLWYFGPGTRLTVL.

The J gene is TRBJ2-1, the V gene TRBV5-6; TRBD2 aligns across 9 bases. There are 15 residues in the CDR3. V shed 1 base and J 9 bases; nucleotides not matched to a gene: 8. Germline loops: CDR1 SGHDT, CDR2 YYEEEE. CDR3 protein: CASSLIAGGPSEQFF. The CDR3 DNA follows: TGTGCCAGCAGCTTGATCGCGGGAGGGCCAAGTGAGCAGTTCTTC.

This chain uses TRBV5-1 with TRBJ2-1; the match to TRBD2 covers 12 bases. This CDR3 has 17 amino acids. The germline CDR1 and CDR2 sequences are SGHRS and YFSETQ. V lost 4 bases to trimming and J lost 8 bases; unmatched junction nucleotides: 13. In DNA form, the CDR3 reads TGCGCCAGCAGCACTCTAGCGGGAGGGCCTTTAGGAGATGAGCAGTTCTTC. It translates to CASSTLAGGPLGDEQFF. The whole variable domain, remainder taken from reference TRBV5-1 and TRBJ2-1, is KAGVTQTPRYLIKTRGQQVTLSCSPISGHRSVSWYQQTPGQGLQFLFEYFSETQRNKGNFPGRFSGRQFSNSRSEMNVSTLELGDSALYLCASSTLAGGPLGDEQFFGPGTRLTVL.

This clone has a single count. This sequence joins TRBV9 and TRBJ2-3; 8 nucleotides line up with TRBD2. V trimming: 0 bases; J trimming: 0 bases; junction bases outside the gene matches: 0. Germline CDR1 is SGDLS and CDR2 is YYNGEE. CDR3 length equals 15 residues. The CDR3 loop reads CASSVGLASTDTQYF. The CDR3 region has the DNA TGTGCCAGCAGCGTAGGACTAGCGAGCACAGATACGCAGTATTTT.

The genes are TRBV29-1 and TRBJ1-2; 7 bases are a match to TRBD1. V shed 1 base, J shed 5 bases, and the junction held 7 bases outside the gene matches. Germline V gives CDR1 SQVTM, CDR2 ANQGSEA. CDR3 length equals 14 residues. DNA of the CDR3: TGCAGCGTTGAAGGGCAGGGGGTTCGGTATGGCTACACCTTC. It specifies CSVEGQGVRYGYTF.

This chain's CDR3 is CASSAPRGLRDQFF. CDR3 coding DNA: TGTGCCAGCAGCGCCCCCCGCGGGCTTCGCGATCAGTTCTTC. The chain has TRBV5-8 and TRBJ2-1, with D possibly being TRBD2 (5 bases). Germline V gene data show CDR1 as SGHTS and CDR2 as YDEGEE. Trimming took 4 bases from V and 13 from J, leaving 21 bases between them. The CDR3 extends over 14 amino acids.

The chain uses TRBV18 and TRBJ1-5; 7 nucleotides line up with TRBD1. This CDR3 has 18 amino acids. Germline CDR1 is KGHSH and CDR2 is LQKENI. Unmatched junction bases numbered 17, after V lost 4 bases and J lost 5 bases. CDR3 residues: CASSRNFGGAGGHQPQHF. Written as DNA, the CDR3 is TGTGCCAGCTCACGTAACTTCGGTGGGGCAGGGGGACATCAGCCCCAGCATTTT.

The chain uses TRBV19 and TRBJ2-5, with D possibly TRBD2 on 5 matching bases. The CDR3 totals 13 residues. CDR1 is LNHDA, CDR2 SQIVND, per germline (reference sequence). V was clipped by 6 bases and J by 5 bases, with 13 bases between them. CDR3 loop: CASRMRAVETQYF. The CDR3 nucleotides read TGTGCCAGTAGAATGAGGGCCGTGGAGACCCAGTACTTC.

The genes are TRBV4-3 and TRBJ2-1; 7 positions match TRBD2. The CDR3 contains 15 residues. Unmatched junction bases numbered 4, after V lost 0 bases and J lost 5 bases. Germline values: CDR1 LGHNA, CDR2 YSLEER. CDR3 nucleotides: TGCGCCAGCAGCCAAGAGCTAGCGGAGGACAATGAGCAGTTCTTC. Translated, it gives CASSQELAEDNEQFF.

The V and J genes are TRBV6-5 and TRBJ2-2; no reliable D call. There are 13 residues in the CDR3. The ends were cut back, 6 bases at V and 2 bases at J, with 7 bases in the middle. CDR1 and CDR2 from the germline V gene are MNHEY and SVGAGI. CDR3 region: CASRLTNTGELFF. The CDR3 coding sequence is TGTGCCAGCAGGCTGACAAACACCGGGGAGCTGTTTTTT.

This chain joins TRBV5-1 and TRBJ2-5; D may be TRBD1 (6 bases). This CDR3 contains 14 residues. Trimming removed 2 bases at V and 0 bases at J, with 8 bases between. The germline V gene has CDR1 SGHRS and CDR2 YFSETQ. The CDR3 nucleotides read TGCGCCAGCAGCTTCGGGACATACCAAGAGACCCAGTACTTC. Amino acid sequence: CASSFGTYQETQYF.

The gene calls are TRBV6-5 and TRBJ2-1; tentative D call: TRBD2 (6 bases). The V gene lost 11 bases and the J gene lost 1 base, with 18 bases spanning the gap. Germline-derived CDR1 and CDR2 are MNHEY and SVGAGI. The CDR3 covers 15 residues. The CDR3 spells CAGTGGGASYNEQFF. DNA for the CDR3: TGTGCCGGTACCGGCGGAGGGGCATCCTACAATGAGCAGTTCTTC.

This clone was seen only once. This chain joins TRBV11-2 and TRBJ2-5; a weak D match, TRBD1 (6 bases). The J call may be in error: the DNA end matches TRBJ2-7 better. The length of the CDR3 is 15 residues. The germline V gene has CDR1 SGHAT and CDR2 FQNNGV. The CDR3 here is CASSLGARGIGEQYF. In DNA, the CDR3 is TGTGCCAGCAGCTTAGGCGCCAGGGGAATTGGCGAGCAGTACTTC.

This chain uses TRBV5-1 with TRBJ2-7; 7 nucleotides align to TRBD1. Looked up from germline, CDR1 is SGHRS and CDR2 is YFSETQ. Trimming at V came to 4 bases and at J to 3 bases, leaving 7 bases not matched to a gene. The CDR3 runs 14 residues. In nucleotides, the CDR3 is TGCGCCAGCAGCCCACAGGGGATACTCTACGAGCAGTACTTC. Translating it yields CASSPQGILYEQYF.

The chain has TRBV27 and TRBJ2-1; D ambiguous. The V gene's germline CDR1 is MNHEY and CDR2 SMNVEV (reference sequence). V lost 5 bases, J lost 6 bases, and 5 bases lay in between. The CDR3 length is 11 residues. The CDR3 loop is CASSTGNEQFF. The CDR3 DNA reads TGTGCCAGCAGTACCGGCAATGAGCAGTTCTTC.

The rearrangement uses TRBV4-3 and TRBJ1-6, with D perhaps TRBD1 (5 bases). The CDR3 has 13 amino acids. The ends were cut back, 4 bases at V and 9 bases at J, with 10 bases in the middle. Germline V gene sequence: CDR1 LGHNA, CDR2 YSLEER. CDR3 sequence reads: CASSPRQSSPLHF. The CDR3, as DNA: TGCGCCAGCAGCCCCCGACAGAGTTCACCCCTCCACTTT.